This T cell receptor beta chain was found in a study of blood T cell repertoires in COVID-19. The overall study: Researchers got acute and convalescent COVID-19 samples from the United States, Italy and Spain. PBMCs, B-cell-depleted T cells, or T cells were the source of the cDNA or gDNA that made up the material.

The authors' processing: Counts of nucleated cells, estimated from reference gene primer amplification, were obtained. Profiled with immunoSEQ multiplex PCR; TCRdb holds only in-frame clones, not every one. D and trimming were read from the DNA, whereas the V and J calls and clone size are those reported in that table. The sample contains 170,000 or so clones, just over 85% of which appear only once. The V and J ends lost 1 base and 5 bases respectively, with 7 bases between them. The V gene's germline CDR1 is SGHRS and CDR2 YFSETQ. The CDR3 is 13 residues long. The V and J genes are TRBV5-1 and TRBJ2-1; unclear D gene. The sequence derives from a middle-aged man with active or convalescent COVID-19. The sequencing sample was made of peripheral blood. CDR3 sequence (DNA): TGCGCCAGCAGCTTGTTTCTACACAATGAGCAGTTCTTC. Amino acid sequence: CASSLFLHNEQFF.